One and the same sample provided the 21 T cell receptor beta chains below, sequenced in a study of PD-1 blockade in classical Hodgkin lymphoma. Brentuximab vedotin exposure varied, and every patient relapsed after autologous stem cell transplantation. Clones were read by immunoSEQ multiplex PCR, and TCRdb kept only the in-frame ones, dropping some. The repertoire holds some 18,000 clones, with around 75% as singletons. The sample consisted of peripheral blood mononuclear cells (PBMCs), taken at baseline. The receptors come from a human donor with classical Hodgkin lymphoma.

This clone was found once. This sequence joins TRBV6-1 and TRBJ2-1; 11 positions agree with TRBD2. In germline, CDR1 is MNHNS, CDR2 SASEGT. The CDR3 runs to 13 residues. V lost 5 bases and J lost 6; bases outside the gene matches: 0. The CDR3 is CASSTSGSNEQFF. Written as DNA, the CDR3 is TGTGCCAGCAGTACTAGCGGGAGCAATGAGCAGTTCTTC.

The J gene is TRBJ1-6, the V gene TRBV6-6; D not resolved. V was cut by 6 bases and J by 5 bases, with 14 bases left in between. Germline V CDR1 and CDR2: MNHNY, SVGAGI (reference sequence). The CDR3 runs to 15 residues. CDR3 nucleotide sequence: TGTGCCAGCAGCGGACGGAGCACCGATAATTCACCCCTCCACTTT. It is translated as CASSGRSTDNSPLHF.

This clone was recorded only once. The chain is built from TRBV6-4 and TRBJ2-2; TRBD2 agrees at 12 bases. This CDR3 is 17 amino acids long. The V and J ends lost 4 bases and 0 bases, in that order; junction bases with no gene match: 3. Germline V lookup: CDR1 MRHNA, CDR2 SNTAGT. The CDR3 spells CASSVLAGGTNTGELFF. CDR3 in DNA: TGTGCCAGCAGTGTTCTAGCGGGGGGGACGAACACCGGGGAGCTGTTTTTT.

The chain uses TRBV14 and TRBJ2-5; no clear D gene. The V gene's germline CDR1 is SGHDN and CDR2 FVKESK. The CDR3 covers 13 residues. V was cut by 0 bases and J by 7 bases, with 9 bases left in between. CDR3 amino acids: CASSQDSWGTQYF. CDR3 DNA: TGTGCCAGCAGCCAAGACTCCTGGGGGACCCAGTACTTC.

The chain recombines TRBV19 with TRBJ2-2; D perhaps matches TRBD2 (6 bases). V was trimmed by 2 bases and J by 3 bases, leaving 16 bases between them. This CDR3 has 17 amino acids. Germline CDR1 reads LNHDA; CDR2 reads SQIVND (reference sequence). In nucleotides, the CDR3 is TGTGCCAGTAGTATAACCAGCATCAGGAGGGACACCGGGGAGCTGTTTTTT. It encodes CASSITSIRRDTGELFF. The full variable domain, with the rest looked up from reference TRBV19 and TRBJ2-2, is DGGITQSPKYLFRKEGQNVTLSCEQNLNHDAMYWYRQDPGQGLRLIYYSQIVNDFQKGDIAEGYSVSREKKESFPLTVTSAQKNPTAFYLCASSITSIRRDTGELFFGEGSRLTVL.

The rearrangement joins TRBV2 to TRBJ1-4; D is undetermined. Germline values: CDR1 SNHLY, CDR2 FYNNEI. The CDR3 sequence is 12 residues long. V dropped 2 bases and J dropped 8 bases, with 6 bases sitting between them. The DNA for the CDR3 is TGTGCCAGCAGTGAACAGTACGAAAAACTGTTTTTT. It yields the protein CASSEQYEKLFF.

The genes are TRBV19 and TRBJ2-3; no definite D call. V shed 5 bases and J shed 5 bases, with 14 bases lying between them. This CDR3 comprises 14 residues. Germline V lookup: CDR1 LNHDA, CDR2 SQIVND (reference sequence). The CDR3 loop reads CASSAPPPGDTQYF. CDR3 sequence (DNA): TGTGCCAGTAGTGCCCCCCCGCCGGGAGATACGCAGTATTTT.

J is TRBJ1-5 and V is TRBV19; D gene ambiguous. The ends were cut back, 0 bases at V and 7 bases at J, with 10 bases in the middle. The CDR3 runs 14 residues. Germline V gene sequence: CDR1 LNHDA, CDR2 SQIVND (reference sequence). In DNA form, the CDR3 reads TGTGCCAGTAGTATAGATCCGGGTAGACAGCCCCAGCATTTT. Its translation: CASSIDPGRQPQHF.

The chain couples TRBV28 to TRBJ2-1, with TRBD2 as a possible D gene (6 bases). This CDR3 is 14 amino acids long. CDR1 is MDHEN and CDR2 is SYDVKM in the germline V gene. The V end lost 2 bases, the J end lost 7 bases, and 12 bases lay between the germline ends. In DNA, the CDR3 is TGTGCCAGCAGTTTAGGCGGGAAACGGAATGAGCAGTTCTTC. This translates into CASSLGGKRNEQFF.

In this sample, this clone turned up once. V is TRBV28 and J is TRBJ2-3; 8 bases are shared with TRBD2. The CDR3 runs 16 residues. The V segment lost 1 base and the J segment 1 base; nucleotides outside the gene matches: 4. Germline values: CDR1 MDHEN, CDR2 SYDVKM. The CDR3: CASSLSTGRGTDTQYF. CDR3 bases: TGTGCCAGCAGTTTATCGACCGGGAGGGGCACAGATACGCAGTATTTT.

This clone has more than one count but fewer than ten. The rearrangement links TRBV18 to TRBJ2-3; D is perhaps TRBD1 (6 bases). Germline CDR1 reads KGHSH; CDR2 reads LQKENI. Trimming shortened V by 5 bases and J by 2 bases, and 14 bases separated the two germline ends. The CDR3 is made up of 15 amino acids. This CDR3 reads CASSSNRASTDTQYF. The CDR3 DNA reads TGTGCCAGCTCATCCAACAGGGCCTCCACAGATACGCAGTATTTT.

A note on this clone: Other DNA sequences within the sample encode an identical CDR3. This chain links TRBV11-3 with TRBJ2-2; D is uncertain. The germline gives CDR1 SGHNT, CDR2 YENEEA. The V end was cut by 5 bases, the J end by 4 bases, with 8 bases between. This CDR3 region has 13 residues. CDR3 sequence (DNA): TGTGCCAGCAGCCTTGATTTCACCGGGGAGCTGTTTTTT. It encodes CASSLDFTGELFF.

The CDR3 region has the DNA TGTGCCAGCAGCTTGCTTCTAGCGGGGGAGACCCAGTACTTC. This translates into CASSLLLAGETQYF. This sequence joins TRBV5-6 and TRBJ2-5; 9 nucleotides match TRBD2. CDR3 length equals 14 residues. Per germline, CDR1 SGHDT and CDR2 YYEEEE. With 1 base clipped from V and 5 bases from J, the junction kept 3 bases outside the gene matches.

This clone occurred once. The chain combines TRBV2 with TRBJ2-7, with TRBD1 matching 12 bases. CDR1 and CDR2 from the germline V gene are SNHLY and FYNNEI. The CDR3 totals 16 residues. With 6 bases clipped from V and 7 bases from J, the junction kept 13 bases outside the gene matches. The CDR3 sequence: CASSWDRGRPYREQYF. The CDR3, as DNA: TGTGCCAGCAGCTGGGACAGGGGGCGGCCGTACCGAGAGCAGTACTTC.

The V and J genes are TRBV10-3 and TRBJ2-7; 8 bases are a match to TRBD1. V was pared by 2 bases and J by 0 bases, with 18 bases of the junction left unmatched. Germline V gene sequence: CDR1 ENHRY, CDR2 SYGVKD. The CDR3 runs 20 residues. CDR3 nucleotides: TGTGCCATCAGTGAGCCCTCCGATTCGGACAGGGCGACTTACTCCTACGAGCAGTACTTC. This translates into CAISEPSDSDRATYSYEQYF.

This sequence joins TRBV30 and TRBJ2-2; possible D gene TRBD1, 6 bases. CDR3 length equals 12 residues. Germline V gene sequence: CDR1 GTSNPN, CDR2 SVGIG (reference sequence). Trimming removed 3 bases from V and 8 bases from J, with 10 bases in between. CDR3 in DNA: TGTGCCTGGAGCTCAACAGGGGGGGAGCTGTTTTTT. It translates to CAWSSTGGELFF.

This chain links TRBV7-2 with TRBJ2-5; D may be TRBD1 (5 bases). V was cut by 7 bases and J by 4 bases, with 13 bases left in between. Germline CDR1 and CDR2: SGHTA and FQGNSA. The CDR3 loop spans 13 amino acids. CDR3 protein: CASKARVGETQYF. Written as DNA, the CDR3 is TGTGCCAGCAAGGCCAGGGTGGGAGAGACCCAGTACTTC.

The chain has TRBV29-1 and TRBJ2-1; TRBD1 is a possible D gene (6 bases). There are 16 residues in the CDR3. Between the trimmed V and J ends, which lost 0 bases and 0 bases, there was a span of 12 bases. Germline CDR1 SQVTM, CDR2 ANQGSEA. The CDR3 DNA reads TGCAGCGTTGAAGACCCGGACAGAAGCTCCTACAATGAGCAGTTCTTC. Protein product: CSVEDPDRSSYNEQFF.

The table lists this clone with a count of one. J is TRBJ1-1 and V is TRBV11-2, with D hard to call. The CDR3 loop spans 14 amino acids. Germline V lookup: CDR1 SGHAT, CDR2 FQNNGV. The V and J ends lost 6 bases and 0 bases respectively, with 11 bases between them. This chain's CDR3 is CASRTGLMNTEAFF. In DNA form, the CDR3 reads TGTGCCAGCAGAACCGGACTGATGAACACTGAAGCTTTCTTT. The variable domain in full, with the rest retrieved from reference TRBV11-2 and TRBJ1-1, is EAGVAQSPRYKIIEKRQSVAFWCNPISGHATLYWYQQILGQGPKLLIQFQNNGVVDDSQLPKDRFSAERLKGVDSTLKIQPAKLEDSAVYLCASRTGLMNTEAFFGQGTRLTVV.

The chain carries TRBV21-1 and TRBJ2-7; the table's D gene call, TRBD1, was not cross checked with the DNA. TRBV21-1 is a known pseudogene. The CDR3 loop spans 19 amino acids. The CDR3 here is CASSKASPTTRTATYEQYF. Here the CDR3 DNA reads TGTGCCAGCAGCAAAGCTTCGCCAACGACGCGGACAGCAACCTACGAGCAGTACTTC.

The genes are TRBV18 and TRBJ2-5; no clear D. The CDR3 sequence is 13 residues long. V was shortened by 2 bases and J by 5 bases, with 9 bases between the two germline ends. Germline V gives CDR1 KGHSH, CDR2 LQKENI. The CDR3 here is CASSPAARETQYF. CDR3 sequence (DNA): TGTGCCAGCTCACCAGCAGCTCGGGAGACCCAGTACTTC.